The 32 T cell receptor beta chains below all came from one sample that was sequenced in a study of blood T cell repertoires in COVID-19. TCRdb's table, derived via immunoSEQ multiplex PCR, lists solely in-frame clones and lacks some. This table has around 360,000 clones, about 87% appearing once. Sequencing input: peripheral blood. These receptors all come from a woman aged 30 to 39 with COVID-19, enrolled during active disease.

The gene calls are TRBV3-1 (or the pseudogene TRBV3-2) and TRBJ2-3, with D possibly TRBD2 on 6 matching bases. This CDR3 spans 16 amino acids. Per the germline V gene, CDR1 is LGHDT and CDR2 is YNNKEL (reference sequence). Trimming shortened V by 0 bases and J by 2 bases, and 12 bases separated the two germline ends. The CDR3 protein is CASSQDVGLLTDTQYF. The DNA for the CDR3 is TGTGCCAGCAGCCAAGATGTGGGACTCCTCACAGATACGCAGTATTTT.

This clone appeared a few times. This rearrangement joins TRBV19 to TRBJ1-2; D not certain. Germline lookup yields CDR1 LNHDA and CDR2 SQIVND (reference sequence). V was shortened by 4 bases and J by 3 bases, with 15 bases between the two germline ends. The CDR3 is made up of 15 amino acids. The CDR3 bases are TGTGCCAGTAGTAAAGACCCAGATCTTGACTATGGCTACACCTTC. Protein sequence: CASSKDPDLDYGYTF.

This clone has a handful of counts. The genes are TRBV6-5 and TRBJ2-1, with 10 bases aligning to TRBD2. Germline CDR1 reads MNHEY; CDR2 reads SVGAGI. Germline trimming cut 8 bases from V and 10 bases from J; bases unmatched to any gene: 14. CDR3 length equals 15 residues. The CDR3, as DNA: TGTGCCAGCTTCGAAGGAGCGGGAGGGAAGGAAGAGCAGTTCTTC. The encoded protein is CASFEGAGGKEEQFF.

The chain combines TRBV27 with TRBJ2-7, with a tentative D call TRBD1 (6 bases). The germline CDR1 and CDR2 sequences are MNHEY and SMNVEV (reference sequence). The CDR3 is 14 residues long. Trimming pared 5 bases from V and 4 bases from J, leaving 15 bases between. CDR3 loop: CASSGTFNSYEQYF. The CDR3 coding sequence is TGTGCCAGCAGTGGGACATTCAATTCTTACGAGCAGTACTTC.

The V and J genes are TRBV7-9 and TRBJ1-1, with D unclear. Deletions cut 5 bases from V and 0 bases from J, with 13 bases between. Looked up from germline, CDR1 is SEHNR and CDR2 is FQNEAQ (reference sequence). The CDR3 sequence is 15 residues long. CDR3 sequence (DNA): TGTGCCAGCAGCCCGATGCGGCAGATGAACACTGAAGCTTTCTTT. Amino acid sequence: CASSPMRQMNTEAFF.

The gene calls are TRBV5-4 and TRBJ2-3, with a weak D call TRBD2 (7 bases). This CDR3 comprises 14 residues. Trimming pared 10 bases from V and 0 bases from J, leaving 15 bases between. CDR1 is SGHNT and CDR2 is YYREEE in the germline V gene (reference sequence). The CDR3 protein is CAGGLADSTDTQYF. CDR3 sequence (DNA): TGTGCCGGGGGGCTAGCGGACAGCACAGATACGCAGTATTTT. The whole variable domain, filled in from reference TRBV5-4 and TRBJ2-3, reads ETGVTQSPTHLIKTRGQQVTLRCSSQSGHNTVSWYQQALGQGPQFIFQYYREEENGRGNFPPRFSGLQFPNYSSELNVNALELDDSALYLCAGGLADSTDTQYFGPGTRLTVL.

The CDR3 DNA sequence: TGTGCCAGCAGCCCCCTACTAAGATTGGGCGAGCAGTACTTC. Amino acids: CASSPLLRLGEQYF. The chain combines TRBV9 with TRBJ2-7; D not resolved. The CDR3 has 14 residues. Germline CDR1 reads SGDLS; CDR2 reads YYNGEE. Between the trimmed V and J ends, which lost 4 bases and 6 bases, there was a span of 17 bases.

The rearrangement uses TRBV19 and TRBJ1-5; possible D gene TRBD1, 5 bases. This CDR3 comprises 16 residues. CDR1 LNHDA and CDR2 SQIVND come from the germline V gene (reference sequence). V was cut by 3 bases and J by 6 bases, with 18 bases left in between. CDR3 sequence reads: CASSIARQLFFQPQHF. CDR3 in DNA: TGTGCCAGTAGTATCGCCCGACAGCTCTTTTTTCAGCCCCAGCATTTT.

The DNA for the CDR3 is TGTGCCAGCAGCGTAGCCCTAGATCTCACAGATACGCAGTATTTT. It specifies CASSVALDLTDTQYF. V gene TRBV9 combines with J gene TRBJ2-3; D remains ambiguous. V dropped 0 bases and J dropped 2 bases, with 10 bases sitting between them. In germline, CDR1 is SGDLS, CDR2 YYNGEE. The CDR3 contains 15 residues.

In the case of this clone: Other DNA sequences in the same sample also yield this CDR3. This chain uses TRBV5-1 with TRBJ2-1; TRBD2 matches at 13 bases. The CDR3 runs to 15 residues. Unmatched junction bases numbered 3, after V lost 0 bases and J lost 9 bases. In germline, CDR1 is SGHRS, CDR2 YFSETQ. CDR3 residues: CASSLGLAGGGEQFF. The CDR3 region has the DNA TGCGCCAGCAGCTTGGGACTAGCGGGAGGTGGTGAGCAGTTCTTC. The entire variable domain, with the rest obtained from reference TRBV5-1 and TRBJ2-1, is as follows: KAGVTQTPRYLIKTRGQQVTLSCSPISGHRSVSWYQQTPGQGLQFLFEYFSETQRNKGNFPGRFSGRQFSNSRSEMNVSTLELGDSALYLCASSLGLAGGGEQFFGPGTRLTVL.

This chain connects TRBV15 to TRBJ2-5; a possible D gene is TRBD2 (7 bases). Germline V gene data show CDR1 as LNHNV and CDR2 as YYDKDF (reference sequence). Trimming stripped 3 bases from V and 5 bases from J, with 16 bases between. This CDR3 comprises 15 residues. CDR3 residues: CATSSLSGGEETQYF. CDR3 in DNA: TGTGCCACCAGCAGCCTGTCGGGGGGCGAGGAGACCCAGTACTTC.

This sequence joins TRBV29-1 and TRBJ2-5; D ambiguous. Per the germline V gene, CDR1 is SQVTM and CDR2 is ANQGSEA. The CDR3 has 12 residues. The V end lost 4 bases, the J end lost 0 bases, and 6 bases lay between the germline ends. The CDR3 nucleotides are TGCAGCGTTGTTGGAGACCAAGAGACCCAGTACTTC. It translates to CSVVGDQETQYF.

The DNA for the CDR3 is TGTGCCAGTAGTATAGTAGCAGGGGCCCAAGAGACCCAGTACTTC. It specifies CASSIVAGAQETQYF. V gene TRBV19 combines with J gene TRBJ2-5; D might be TRBD1 (6 bases). From germline, CDR1 is LNHDA and CDR2 SQIVND (reference sequence). Trimming pared 1 base from V and 1 base from J, leaving 10 bases between. The CDR3 is 15 amino acids.

A single count supports this clone. This chain uses TRBV30 with TRBJ1-3; D may be TRBD1 (6 bases). Germline loops: CDR1 GTSNPN, CDR2 SVGIG (reference sequence). V lost 0 bases, J lost 0 bases, and 12 bases lay in between. The CDR3 is made up of 16 amino acids. In DNA, the CDR3 is TGTGCCTGGAGTGTCAGAGGGGGAACCTCTGGAAACACCATATATTTT. This gives the protein CAWSVRGGTSGNTIYF.

The CDR3: CASSSRTGASYEQYF. CDR3 DNA sequence: TGTGCCAGTAGTTCTAGGACAGGGGCTTCTTACGAGCAGTACTTC. The rearrangement links TRBV19 to TRBJ2-7, with TRBD1 identical over 9 bases. Germline assignment: CDR1 LNHDA and CDR2 SQIVND (reference sequence). The CDR3 loop spans 15 amino acids. J was trimmed by 4 bases and V by 5 bases; bases with no gene match: 9.

The gene calls are TRBV19 and TRBJ2-1, with 8 positions matching TRBD2. With 5 bases clipped from V and 12 bases from J, the junction kept 3 bases outside the gene matches. The CDR3 is made up of 11 amino acids. Germline values: CDR1 LNHDA, CDR2 SQIVND (reference sequence). This chain's CDR3 is CASSRGGVQFF. The CDR3 DNA reads TGTGCCAGTAGTCGGGGGGGGGTGCAGTTCTTC.

The V gene is TRBV28, the J gene TRBJ2-4; D is unclear. Germline V gene lookup returns CDR1 MDHEN and CDR2 SYDVKM. V was pared by 2 bases and J by 6 bases, with 14 bases between. The CDR3 length is 15 residues. The CDR3 DNA sequence: TGTGCCAGCAGTTTAATTTCCCGTACGGGAAACATTCAGTACTTC. Its translation is CASSLISRTGNIQYF. Drawing the rest from reference TRBV28 and TRBJ2-4, the complete variable domain is DVKVTQSSRYLVKRTGEKVFLECVQDMDHENMFWYRQDPGLGLRLIYFSYDVKMKEKGDIPEGYSVSREKKERFSLILESASTNQTSMYLCASSLISRTGNIQYFGAGTRLSVL.

This chain connects TRBV7-6 to TRBJ2-7, with 11 bases matching TRBD2. Germline V lookup: CDR1 SGHVS, CDR2 FNYEAQ. The ends lost 2 bases at V and 2 bases at J; junction bases unmatched: 2. The CDR3 spans 15 residues. DNA for the CDR3: TGTGCCAGCAGCTTACTAGCGGGAGGCCCCTACGAGCAGTACTTC. This translates into CASSLLAGGPYEQYF. Full variable domain (remainder filled in from reference TRBV7-6 and TRBJ2-7): GAGVSQSPRYKVTKRGQDVALRCDPISGHVSLYWYRQALGQGPEFLTYFNYEAQQDKSGLPNDRFSAERPEGSISTLTIQRTEQRDSAMYRCASSLLAGGPYEQYFGPGTRLTVT.

This chain links TRBV5-8 with TRBJ1-1; D unclear. CDR1 is SGHTS and CDR2 is YDEGEE in the germline V gene. The CDR3 extends over 13 amino acids. V shed 4 bases and J shed 7 bases, with 14 bases lying between them. The DNA for the CDR3 is TGTGCCAGCAGCCCCGCGGGTTGGAGTGAAGCTTTCTTT. It is translated as CASSPAGWSEAFF.

The genes are TRBV14 and TRBJ1-3; 11 bases fit TRBD1. The length of the CDR3 is 19 residues. Germline loops: CDR1 SGHDN, CDR2 FVKESK. The V segment lost 3 bases and the J segment 0 bases; nucleotides outside the gene matches: 10. CDR3 sequence (DNA): TGTGCCAGCAGCCATCGGGACAGGGGGAGATTGAGCTCTGGAAACACCATATATTTT. Translation: CASSHRDRGRLSSGNTIYF.

V usage is TRBV27 and J usage is TRBJ2-2, with 11 nucleotides matching TRBD2. Germline trimming cut 2 bases from V and 4 bases from J; bases unmatched to any gene: 3. Germline V lookup: CDR1 MNHEY, CDR2 SMNVEV (reference sequence). This CDR3 contains 16 residues. The CDR3 bases are TGTGCCAGCAGTTTAACTCTAGCGGGGGGCACCGGGGAGCTGTTTTTT. Residues: CASSLTLAGGTGELFF.

The chain combines TRBV7-8 with TRBJ2-2; D is unresolved. The germline V gene encodes CDR1 SGHVS and CDR2 FQNEAQ. The CDR3 has 15 amino acids. The germline V and J ends were trimmed by 5 bases and 7 bases, with 17 bases remaining between them. CDR3 in DNA: TGTGCCAGCAGCCAAACGAGACTTGGAATCGGGGAGCTGTTTTTT. Translated: CASSQTRLGIGELFF. Full variable domain (rest looked up from reference TRBV7-8 and TRBJ2-2): GAGVSQSPRYKVAKRGQDVALRCDPISGHVSLFWYQQALGQGPEFLTYFQNEAQLDKSGLPSDRFFAERPEGSVSTLKIQRTQQEDSAVYLCASSQTRLGIGELFFGEGSRLTVL.

The V and J genes are TRBV10-1 and TRBJ2-2; D perhaps matches TRBD1 (6 bases). This CDR3 region has 15 residues. Per the germline V gene, CDR1 is WNHNN and CDR2 is SYGVQD (reference sequence). V was trimmed by 2 bases and J by 7 bases, leaving 14 bases between them. For the CDR3, the DNA is TGCGCCAGCAGTGAGGTGATGGGGGCCGGCGGGGAGCTGTTTTTT. This sequence encodes CASSEVMGAGGELFF.

This chain links TRBV12-3 or TRBV12-4 with TRBJ2-1; tentatively, D is TRBD2 (6 bases). The CDR3 has 12 residues. Deletions cut 6 bases from V and 13 bases from J, with 16 bases between. The CDR3 loop is CASSRSVGGQFF. CDR3 coding DNA: TGTGCCAGCAGCCGCTCAGTCGGGGGTCAGTTCTTC.

The gene calls are TRBV7-9 and TRBJ2-7; 9 bases are shared with TRBD2. CDR1 is SEHNR and CDR2 is FQNEAQ in the germline V gene (reference sequence). This CDR3 has 18 residues. Trimming at V came to 4 bases and at J to 0 bases, leaving 13 bases not matched to a gene. Here the CDR3 DNA reads TGTGCCAGCAGCTCGTCCCAAGGGCGGGAGGGAAGCTCCTACGAGCAGTACTTC. Its protein is CASSSSQGREGSSYEQYF.

V and J are TRBV4-1 and TRBJ2-1, with D possibly being TRBD2 (5 bases). The V gene's germline CDR1 is MGHRA and CDR2 YSYEKL. The CDR3 is made up of 13 amino acids. With 3 bases removed from V and 5 bases from J, the gap between germline ends came to 8 bases. CDR3 sequence reads: CASSQLLDNEQFF. As DNA, the CDR3 is TGCGCCAGCAGCCAGCTACTAGACAATGAGCAGTTCTTC.

This clone has only one observation. This chain connects TRBV9 to TRBJ2-3, with TRBD2 matching over 8 bases. Germline trimming cut 1 base from V and 5 bases from J; bases unmatched to any gene: 3. Per the germline V gene, CDR1 is SGDLS and CDR2 is YYNGEE. This CDR3 has 14 residues. CDR3 loop: CASSVWLAGDTQYF. Written as DNA, the CDR3 is TGTGCCAGCAGCGTATGGCTAGCGGGAGATACGCAGTATTTT. The full variable domain, rest sourced from reference TRBV9 and TRBJ2-3, is DSGVTQTPKHLITATGQRVTLRCSPRSGDLSVYWYQQSLDQGLQFLIQYYNGEERAKGNILERFSAQQFPDLHSELNLSSLELGDSALYFCASSVWLAGDTQYFGPGTRLTVL.

The V call is TRBV10-3, the J call TRBJ2-3, with D possibly being TRBD1 (6 bases). CDR1 is ENHRY, CDR2 SYGVKD, per germline. The V end was cut by 2 bases, the J end by 5 bases, with 17 bases between. This CDR3 has 16 residues. CDR3: CAISERQGSFQDTQYF. CDR3 nucleotides: TGTGCCATCAGTGAGCGGCAGGGGTCCTTTCAAGATACGCAGTATTTT.

This rearrangement joins TRBV30 to TRBJ1-3; D is ambiguous. This CDR3 contains 14 residues. The V end was cut by 4 bases, the J end by 0 bases, with 10 bases between. The V gene's germline CDR1 is GTSNPN and CDR2 SVGIG (reference sequence). The CDR3 region has the DNA TGTGCCTGGACTCTCGGGAACTCTGGAAACACCATATATTTT. This encodes CAWTLGNSGNTIYF.

This chain joins TRBV5-8 and TRBJ2-3; D is ambiguous. The CDR3 length is 16 residues. Germline V gene sequence: CDR1 SGHTS, CDR2 YDEGEE. V was cut by 2 bases and J by 0 bases, with 13 bases left in between. Here the CDR3 DNA reads TGTGCCAGCAGCTTCCTTCTATCGCGGAGCACAGATACGCAGTATTTT. It encodes CASSFLLSRSTDTQYF.

The gene calls are TRBV29-1 and TRBJ2-1; 8 bases line up with TRBD2. Germline V CDR1 and CDR2: SQVTM, ANQGSEA. The CDR3 is 14 residues long. V lost 7 bases, J lost 6 bases, and 11 bases stayed unmatched. As DNA, the CDR3 is TGCAGCGCCCTACGACTAGCGTTAATCAATGAGCAGTTCTTC. It is translated as CSALRLALINEQFF.

The V gene is TRBV29-1, the J gene TRBJ1-1, with 8 positions matching TRBD1. Germline V gene data show CDR1 as SQVTM and CDR2 as ANQGSEA. This CDR3 comprises 13 residues. V dropped 7 bases and J dropped 5; count of bases not matched to a gene: 9. In DNA, the CDR3 is TGCAGCGGAATCAGGGGGCAGGGAACTGAAGCTTTCTTT. It codes for CSGIRGQGTEAFF.